Below, 2 T cell receptor beta chains from the same sample are listed, as sequenced in a study of T cell changes during pregnancy in multiple sclerosis. The assay was immunoSEQ multiplex PCR, and TCRdb's table has in-frame clones only and misses some. This sample has about 70,000 clones; about 90% occur once, and the top ten carry roughly 1.4%. Sequenced here: peripheral blood, sampled in the third trimester of pregnancy. Receptors were obtained from a female donor in good health, enrolled as a control in a pregnancy study.

The chain has TRBV25-1 and TRBJ1-3; D unresolved. This CDR3 spans 14 amino acids. The V end lost 4 bases, the J end lost 0 bases, and 7 bases lay between the germline ends. Germline V gene sequence: CDR1 MGHDK, CDR2 SYGVNS. Here the CDR3 reads CASSAPGSGNTIYF. The CDR3 nucleotides read TGTGCCAGCAGTGCCCCGGGCTCTGGAAACACCATATATTTT.

The chain links TRBV4-3 to TRBJ2-5, with D possibly matching TRBD1 (6 bases). The CDR3 consists of 13 residues. Trimming pared 5 bases from V and 4 bases from J, leaving 11 bases between. The germline gives CDR1 LGHNA, CDR2 YSLEER. CDR3 residues: CASSTGMRETQYF. DNA for the CDR3: TGCGCCAGCAGCACAGGGATGCGAGAGACCCAGTACTTC.